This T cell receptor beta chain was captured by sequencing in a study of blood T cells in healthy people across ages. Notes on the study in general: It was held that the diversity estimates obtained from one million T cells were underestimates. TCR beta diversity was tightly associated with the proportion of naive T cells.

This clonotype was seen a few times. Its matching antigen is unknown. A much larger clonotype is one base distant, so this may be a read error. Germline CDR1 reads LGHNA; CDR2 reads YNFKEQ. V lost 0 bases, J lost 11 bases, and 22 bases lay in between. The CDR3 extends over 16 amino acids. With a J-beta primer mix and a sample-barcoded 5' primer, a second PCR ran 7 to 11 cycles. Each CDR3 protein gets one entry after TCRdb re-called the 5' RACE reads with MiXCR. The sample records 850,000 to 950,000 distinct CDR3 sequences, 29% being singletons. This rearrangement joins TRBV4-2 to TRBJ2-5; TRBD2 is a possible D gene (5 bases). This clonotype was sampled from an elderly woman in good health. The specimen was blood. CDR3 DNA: TGTGCCAGCAGCCAAGATGAGGGTATATCGGGCAATGAGCAGTACTTC. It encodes CASSQDEGISGNEQYF.